This TCR beta chain is from a study of blood T cell repertoires in COVID-19. Study-wide background: In each case, the material was cDNA or gDNA derived from T cells, B-cell-depleted T cells, or PBMCs.

CDR1 and CDR2 from the germline V gene are LGHDT and YNNKEL (reference sequence). This CDR3 contains 19 residues. With 2 bases clipped from V and 8 bases from J, the junction kept 13 bases outside the gene matches. Ages ranged from about 18 to 89 years, with residence in approximately 23 US areas. Participants' reported clinical history set cohort assignment. This clone is a singleton in its sample. Clones were read by immunoSEQ multiplex PCR, and TCRdb kept only the in-frame ones, dropping some. The sample gives about 300,000 clones, just over 85% of which show up once; about 4.2% is in the top ten. The clonotype originates from a man in his thirties or forties who had recovered from COVID-19. The sequencing sample was made of PBMCs or T cells enriched from blood (not recorded which). This sequence joins TRBV3-1 (or the pseudogene TRBV3-2) and TRBJ2-1; 15 nucleotides line up with TRBD2. The CDR3 bases are TGTGCCAGCAGCCAACCGGGACAGGGGACTAGCGGGGGGCCCTATGAGCAGTTCTTC. Its translation is CASSQPGQGTSGGPYEQFF.